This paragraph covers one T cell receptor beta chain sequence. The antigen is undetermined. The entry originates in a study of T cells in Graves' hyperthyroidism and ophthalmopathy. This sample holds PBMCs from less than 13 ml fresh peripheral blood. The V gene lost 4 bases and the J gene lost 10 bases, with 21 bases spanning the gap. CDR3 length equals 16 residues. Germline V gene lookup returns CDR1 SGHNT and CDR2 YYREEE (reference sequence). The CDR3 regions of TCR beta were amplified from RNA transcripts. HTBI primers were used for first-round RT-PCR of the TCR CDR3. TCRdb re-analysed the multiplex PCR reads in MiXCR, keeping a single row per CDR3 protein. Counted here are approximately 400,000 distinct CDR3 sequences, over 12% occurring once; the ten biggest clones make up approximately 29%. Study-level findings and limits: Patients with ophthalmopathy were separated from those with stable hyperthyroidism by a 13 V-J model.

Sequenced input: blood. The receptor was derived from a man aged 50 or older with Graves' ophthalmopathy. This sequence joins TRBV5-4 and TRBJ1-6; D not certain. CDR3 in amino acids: CASSHRRTGSRSPLHF. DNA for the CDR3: TGTGCCAGCAGCCACAGACGGACTGGTTCCCGGTCACCCCTCCACTTT.